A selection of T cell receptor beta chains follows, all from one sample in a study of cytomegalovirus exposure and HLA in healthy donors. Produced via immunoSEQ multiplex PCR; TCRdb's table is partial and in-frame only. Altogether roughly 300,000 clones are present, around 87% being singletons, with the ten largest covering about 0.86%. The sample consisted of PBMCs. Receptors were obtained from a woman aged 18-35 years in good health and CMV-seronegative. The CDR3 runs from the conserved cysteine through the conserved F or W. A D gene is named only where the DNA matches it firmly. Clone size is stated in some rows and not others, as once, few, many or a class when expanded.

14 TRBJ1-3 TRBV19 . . TGTGCCAGTAGCTACGACAGGAAGGGAAACACCATATATTTT CASSYDRKGNTIYF
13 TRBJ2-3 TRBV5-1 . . TGCGCCAGCAGCTTGGAGGAAGGCGGTACGCAGTATTTT CASSLEEGGTQYF
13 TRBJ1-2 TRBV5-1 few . TGCGCCAGCAGCCCCGGCGGGGCCGAGGGCTACACCTTC CASSPGGAEGYTF
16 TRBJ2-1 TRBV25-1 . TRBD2 TGTGCCAGCAGTGAACGAGGGACTAGCGGGAGGGCCGAGCAGTTCTTC CASSERGTSGRAEQFF
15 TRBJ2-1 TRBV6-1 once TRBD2 TGTGCCAGCAGATCCATAGCGGGAGTCAACAATGAGCAGTTCTTC CASRSIAGVNNEQFF
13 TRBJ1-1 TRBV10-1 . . TGCGCCAGCAGTGAGGGACTTAGCACTGAAGCTTTCTTT CASSEGLSTEAFF
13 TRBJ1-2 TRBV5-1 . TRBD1 TGCGCCAGCAGTTTGACAGGGGAATATGGCTACACCTTC CASSLTGEYGYTF
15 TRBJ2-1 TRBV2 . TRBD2 TGTGCCAGCAGTGAGGGACTAGCGGGTTCAGGTGAGCAGTTCTTC CASSEGLAGSGEQFF
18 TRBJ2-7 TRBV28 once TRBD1 TGTGCCAGCAGTTTCAGACTTATACCGGGACAGGGTTCCTACGAGCAGTACTTC CASSFRLIPGQGSYEQYF
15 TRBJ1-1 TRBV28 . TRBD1 TGTGCCAGCAGTTACCGAAAAACAGGGGGCCCTGAAGCTTTCTTT CASSYRKTGGPEAFF
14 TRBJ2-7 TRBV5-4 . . TGTGCCAGCAGCTACAGGGACCCAGCAAACGAGCAGTACTTC CASSYRDPANEQYF
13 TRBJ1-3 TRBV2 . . TGTGCCAGCCTCAGGATCTCCGGAAACACCATATATTTT CASLRISGNTIYF
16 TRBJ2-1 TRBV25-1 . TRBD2 TGTGCCAGCAGTGAGAATAGCGGGAGGGACTACAATGAGCAGTTCTTC CASSENSGRDYNEQFF
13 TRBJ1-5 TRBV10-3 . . TGTGCCATCAGACAGGGCCCGAATCAGCCCCAGCATTTT CAIRQGPNQPQHF
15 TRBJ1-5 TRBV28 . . TGTGCCAGCAGTTTAAAAATGGACATTCATCAGCCCCAGCATTTT CASSLKMDIHQPQHF
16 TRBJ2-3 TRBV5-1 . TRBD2 TGCGCCAGCAGCTTGGACCTAGCGGGGAGCACAGATACGCAGTATTTT CASSLDLAGSTDTQYF
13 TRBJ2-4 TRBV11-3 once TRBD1 TGTGCCAGCAGCTTAGATCGGACAGGCATTCAGTACTTC CASSLDRTGIQYF
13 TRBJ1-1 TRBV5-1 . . TGCGCCAGCAGCCGGGTTTCGAACACTGAAGCTTTCTTT CASSRVSNTEAFF
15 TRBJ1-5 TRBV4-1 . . TGCGCCAGCAGCCGCCTGGGAGGTAAGGGTCAGCCCCAGCATTTT CASSRLGGKGQPQHF
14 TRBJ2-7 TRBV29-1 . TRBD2 TGCAGCGTTGATTCGCGGGGGGATAGCTACGAGCAGTACTTC CSVDSRGDSYEQYF
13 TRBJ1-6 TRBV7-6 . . TGTGCCAGCAGCTTAGCGGCTAATTCACCCCTCCACTTT CASSLAANSPLHF
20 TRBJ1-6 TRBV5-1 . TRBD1 TGCGCCAGCAGCTTCTCGAGACAGGGTGGAAATTTTGGTGCAAATTCACCCCTCCACTTT CASSFSRQGGNFGANSPLHF
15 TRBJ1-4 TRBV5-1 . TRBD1 TGCGCCAGCAGGGACAGGGTAGGGCGTAATGAAAAACTGTTTTTT CASRDRVGRNEKLFF
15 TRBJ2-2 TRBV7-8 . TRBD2 TGTGCCAGCAGCTTGGGCGGGGGGAACACCGGGGAGCTGTTTTTT CASSLGGGNTGELFF
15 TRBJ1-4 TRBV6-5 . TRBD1 TGTGCCAGCAGTTACTCGGCCACAGGGGGAGAAAAACTGTTTTTT CASSYSATGGEKLFF
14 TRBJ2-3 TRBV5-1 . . TGCGCCAGCGCGGGACAGACTAGTTCAGATACGCAGTATTTT CASAGQTSSDTQYF
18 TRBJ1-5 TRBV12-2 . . TGTGCAAGTCGCCCTGGCGTAGGGCAGCCGCCGGAGGGTGAGCCCCAGCATTTT CASRPGVGQPPEGEPQHF
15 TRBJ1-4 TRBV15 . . TGTGCCACCAGCAGCCAAGGGGGAACTAATGAAAAACTGTTTTTT CATSSQGGTNEKLFF
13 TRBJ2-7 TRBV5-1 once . TGCGCCAGCAGCTTGAACGAGGGTCACGAGCAGTACTTC CASSLNEGHEQYF
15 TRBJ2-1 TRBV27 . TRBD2 TGTGCCAGCAGTCCCGTGAAGGGAGGGTACAATGAGCAGTTCTTC CASSPVKGGYNEQFF
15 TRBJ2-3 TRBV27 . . TGTGCCAGCAGTTTTATGTGGGAGCGCACAGATACGCAGTATTTT CASSFMWERTDTQYF
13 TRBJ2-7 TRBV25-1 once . TGTGCCAGCAGTGAGTCCAGCTCCTACGAGCAGTACTTC CASSESSSYEQYF
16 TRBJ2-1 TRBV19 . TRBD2 TGTGCCAGTAGTATAGCCGCTAGCGGGAGTATAGATGAGCAGTTCTTC CASSIAASGSIDEQFF
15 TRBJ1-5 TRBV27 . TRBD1 TGTGCCAGCAGTTTAGACAGGGCGGGCAATCAGCCCCAGCATTTT CASSLDRAGNQPQHF
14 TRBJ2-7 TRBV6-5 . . TGTGCCAGCAGTTCTTTGTGGGGCGCCTACGAGCAGTACTTC CASSSLWGAYEQYF
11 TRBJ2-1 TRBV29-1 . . TGCAGCGTAGGGACAAACAATGAGCAGTTCTTC CSVGTNNEQFF
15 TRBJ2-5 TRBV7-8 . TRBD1 TGTGCCAGCAGCACGCGACAGGGACCACAAGAGACCCAGTACTTC CASSTRQGPQETQYF
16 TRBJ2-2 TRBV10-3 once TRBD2 TGTGCCGCGGGACTAGCGGGAGGGCCGGTCACCGGGGAGCTGTTTTTT CAAGLAGGPVTGELFF
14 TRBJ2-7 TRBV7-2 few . TGTGCCAGCAGGGTTGGCGGGCTAGGCTACGAGCAGTACTTC CASRVGGLGYEQYF
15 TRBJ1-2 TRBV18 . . TGTGCCAGCTCACCTGGGCAGGGTGACGCCTATGGCTACACCTTC CASSPGQGDAYGYTF
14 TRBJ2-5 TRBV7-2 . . TGTGCCAGCAGCTTATACGGGAGAGGAGAGACCCAGTACTTC CASSLYGRGETQYF
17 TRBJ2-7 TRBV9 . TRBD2 TGTGCCAGCAGCGTAGCGGGAACTAGCGGGTCGATCTACGAGCAGTACTTC CASSVAGTSGSIYEQYF